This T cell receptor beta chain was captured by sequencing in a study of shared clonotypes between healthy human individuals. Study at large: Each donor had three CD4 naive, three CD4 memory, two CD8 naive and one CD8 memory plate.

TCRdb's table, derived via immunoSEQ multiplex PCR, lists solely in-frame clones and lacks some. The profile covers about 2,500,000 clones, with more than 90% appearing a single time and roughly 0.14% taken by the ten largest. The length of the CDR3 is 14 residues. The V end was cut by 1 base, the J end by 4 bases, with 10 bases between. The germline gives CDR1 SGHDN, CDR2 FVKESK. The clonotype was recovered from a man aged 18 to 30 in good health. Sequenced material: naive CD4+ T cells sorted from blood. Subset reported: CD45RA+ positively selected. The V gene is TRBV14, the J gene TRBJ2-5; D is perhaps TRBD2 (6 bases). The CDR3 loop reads CASSQAGVGETQYF. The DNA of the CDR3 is TGTGCCAGCAGCCAAGCGGGAGTGGGAGAGACCCAGTACTTC.